These T cell receptor beta chains were read from a single sample in a study of blood T cell repertoires in COVID-19. The protocol was immunoSEQ multiplex PCR, while the TCRdb copy is restricted to in-frame clones and leaves out a portion. The sample holds 120,000 or so clones; over 70% are singletons and the top ten take roughly 2.1%. The sample consisted of peripheral blood. The receptors were sampled from a man aged 65-85 years with acute or convalescent COVID-19. CDR3s include the opening cysteine and the closing phenylalanine or tryptophan. D genes are given only for firm matches. Clone size is shown for a subset of rows, as once, few, many or a class of expanded clone.

v_gene,abundance,d_gene,j_gene,CDR3nt,CDR3aa
TRBV12-5,-,-,TRBJ1-2,TGTGCTAGTGGTCTCTCCGGGGGGAATGGCTACACCTTC,CASGLSGGNGYTF
TRBV2,-,-,TRBJ2-5,TGTGCCAGCAGGGCTTCGCGGGGCCAAGAGACCCAGTACTTC,CASRASRGQETQYF
TRBV15,once,-,TRBJ1-4,TGTGCCACCAGCAGAGCAGGAACAACTAATGAAAAACTGTTTTTT,CATSRAGTTNEKLFF
TRBV29-1,-,-,TRBJ1-1,TGCAGCGTTGTACCAGATAACACTGAAGCTTTCTTT,CSVVPDNTEAFF
TRBV4-1,once,TRBD1,TRBJ1-5,TGCGCCAGCAGCCAGACCGGGACAGGGACCTATAGCAATCAGCCCCAGCATTTT,CASSQTGTGTYSNQPQHF
TRBV19,-,TRBD1,TRBJ2-2,TGTGCCAGCAAGGGACAGACGGTTAGCTACGGGGAGCTGTTTTTT,CASKGQTVSYGELFF
TRBV18,-,-,TRBJ2-4,TGTGCCAGCTCGCATACAGGGGCCAAAAACATTCAGTACTTC,CASSHTGAKNIQYF
TRBV19,-,-,TRBJ2-7,TGTGCCAGTAGTATACAGGGGTCCTACGAGCAGTACTTC,CASSIQGSYEQYF
TRBV4-1,-,-,TRBJ2-1,TGCGCCAGCAGCCAAACGGGCGCGCTAGCCGGGGGTATTTACAATGAGCAGTTCTTC,CASSQTGALAGGIYNEQFF
TRBV5-1,-,TRBD1,TRBJ1-2,TGCGCCAGCAGCGTGGACAGGGACGGCTACACCTTC,CASSVDRDGYTF
TRBV5-1,-,TRBD1,TRBJ1-3,TGCGCCAGCAGTGCACAGGGGGCCGGCTCTGGAAACACCATATATTTT,CASSAQGAGSGNTIYF
TRBV6-2/TRBV6-3,-,-,TRBJ1-4,TGTGCCAGCAGTTACTCGGCAGGTTTTCATGAAAAACTGTTTTTT,CASSYSAGFHEKLFF
TRBV3-1/TRBV3-2,-,TRBD2,TRBJ2-1,TGTGCCAGCAGCTCTACTAGCGGGACAATTGGCTACAATGAGCAGTTCTTC,CASSSTSGTIGYNEQFF
TRBV7-9,-,TRBD1,TRBJ1-1,TGTGCCAGCAGCTTAGCGAGGGGGCAGGGGAACACTGAAGCTTTCTTT,CASSLARGQGNTEAFF
TRBV15,-,-,TRBJ1-4,TGTGCCACCAGCAGAGGGGGAGAGAGTGAAAAACTGTTTTTT,CATSRGGESEKLFF
TRBV2,-,-,TRBJ2-7,TGTGCCAGCAAGCCCCCCCAGGCCAGCGGGCAATTTGAGCAGTACTTC,CASKPPQASGQFEQYF
TRBV6-6,-,TRBD2,TRBJ2-7,TGTGCCAGCGTTAGCGGGGGCCCTCGCTACGAGCAGTACTTC,CASVSGGPRYEQYF
TRBV6-5,few,TRBD2,TRBJ2-7,TGTGCCAGCATGCGACTAGCGGGGACCTACGGGCAGTACTTC,CASMRLAGTYGQYF
TRBV6-1,-,-,TRBJ2-7,TGTGCCAGCAGTGACCACAGGGAAACCCTTTACGAGCAGTACTTC,CASSDHRETLYEQYF
TRBV5-4,-,-,TRBJ2-1,TGTGCCAGCAGCTTGTACTATGAGCAGTTCTTC,CASSLYYEQFF
TRBV28,few,-,TRBJ2-7,TGTGCCAGCAGTTTCGCGGGCATGTACGAGCAGTACTTC,CASSFAGMYEQYF
TRBV9,-,-,TRBJ1-6,TGTGCCAGCAGCGAGGCCAGACGGGATTCACCCCTCCACTTT,CASSEARRDSPLHF
TRBV2,-,TRBD1,TRBJ1-2,TGTGCCAGCATTCCTACAGGGGGCAACTATGGCTACACCTTC,CASIPTGGNYGYTF
TRBV7-3,-,TRBD2,TRBJ2-3,TGTGCCAGCAGCTCTCAGCGGGGGGCAGGAGATACGCAGTATTTT,CASSSQRGAGDTQYF
TRBV5-4,-,-,TRBJ1-2,TGTGCCAGCAGCTTGGTGGGACTGCTTAATGGCTACACCTTC,CASSLVGLLNGYTF
TRBV7-2,many,TRBD2,TRBJ2-3,TGTGCCAGCAGCTTATTCAGCGGGGGGGCGGTTATCACAGATACGCAGTATTTT,CASSLFSGGAVITDTQYF
TRBV21-1,-,-,TRBJ1-5,TGTGCCAGCAGCAAAATCGGGGTCCAACCGACGCCCCAGCATTTT,CASSKIGVQPTPQHF
TRBV18,-,-,TRBJ2-5,TGTGCCAGCTCACCAGGACAGAGAGAGACCCAGTACTTC,CASSPGQRETQYF
TRBV5-1,-,TRBD2,TRBJ2-2,TGCGCCAGCAGCTTAAACCGGGGGGCGAACACCGGGGAGCTGTTTTTT,CASSLNRGANTGELFF
TRBV4-3,-,-,TRBJ1-4,TGCGCCAGCAGCCAAGTGGGCGAACTGTTTTTT,CASSQVGELFF
TRBV4-2,-,-,TRBJ1-6,TGTGCCAGCAGCCAAGATTCCCCAAATAATTCACCCCTCCACTTT,CASSQDSPNNSPLHF
TRBV7-9,-,TRBD1,TRBJ1-6,TGTGCCAGCAGCCGGGACAGGGATAATTCACCCCTCCACTTT,CASSRDRDNSPLHF
TRBV6-5,-,TRBD2,TRBJ2-7,TGTGCCAGCAACGGACTAGCGGGAGTCTACGAGCAGTACTTC,CASNGLAGVYEQYF
TRBV6-2/TRBV6-3,-,TRBD1,TRBJ1-6,TGTGCCAGCAGCCGCTCGGGACAGGGCAATTCACCCCTCCACTTT,CASSRSGQGNSPLHF
TRBV7-2,few,-,TRBJ1-2,TGTGCCAGCAGCCTCACAGGGAACCCCTATGGCTACACCTTC,CASSLTGNPYGYTF
TRBV11-2,-,-,TRBJ1-5,TGTGCCAGCAGCGGAGGAGGGGGCAATCAGCCCCAGCATTTT,CASSGGGGNQPQHF
TRBV9,-,TRBD1,TRBJ1-3,TGTGCCAGCAGCAGCAACACAGGGGGCCCTGGAAACACCATATATTTT,CASSSNTGGPGNTIYF
TRBV7-2,-,TRBD2,TRBJ2-7,TGTGCCAGCAGCTTAGTTGCCCTAGCGGGGGGGAATAACTACGAGCAGTACTTC,CASSLVALAGGNNYEQYF
TRBV9,once,TRBD1,TRBJ2-1,TGTGCCAGCAGCTTTACAGGGGCCTCTTACAATGAGCAGTTCTTC,CASSFTGASYNEQFF
TRBV6-8,-,-,TRBJ1-6,TGTGCCAGCAGTACCATCAGGGAGGGCAATTCACCCCTCCACTTT,CASSTIREGNSPLHF
TRBV30,-,TRBD2,TRBJ2-1,TGTGCCTGGAGTGTACCTAGCGGGGGGGTAAGCTCCTACAATGAGCAGTTCTTC,CAWSVPSGGVSSYNEQFF
TRBV5-1,few,-,TRBJ2-1,TGCGCCAGCACCCCGGGACACCTAATTTACAATGAGCAGTTCTTC,CASTPGHLIYNEQFF
TRBV6-2/TRBV6-3,-,TRBD2,TRBJ2-1,TGTGCCAGCAGCCTAGCGGGGGGGCGGAATGAGCAGTTCTTC,CASSLAGGRNEQFF
TRBV19,-,-,TRBJ1-1,TGTGCCAGTAGTCCCCTCGTAGCCCGGATGAACACTGAAGCTTTCTTT,CASSPLVARMNTEAFF
TRBV6-2/TRBV6-3,once,TRBD1,TRBJ2-5,TGTGCCAGCCGTTCCCAGGACAGGGGGCCGTGGGAGACCCAGTACTTC,CASRSQDRGPWETQYF
TRBV5-8,-,-,TRBJ1-4,TGTGCCAGCAGCTTGGTGGCGGGGCCGACTAATGAAAAACTGTTTTTT,CASSLVAGPTNEKLFF
TRBV6-5,-,TRBD2,TRBJ2-3,TGTGCCAGCAGGGAGCGGGGGGCTACAGATACGCAGTATTTT,CASRERGATDTQYF
TRBV6-5,-,-,TRBJ2-7,TGTGCCAGCTCGACTAGTCAGATCTACGAGCAGTACTTC,CASSTSQIYEQYF
TRBV11-3,-,-,TRBJ2-5,TGTGCCAGCACGGCAGGGGCTTTTGAGACCCAGTACTTC,CASTAGAFETQYF
TRBV4-1,-,-,TRBJ1-1,TGCGCCAGCAGCCAAGAGGTACAGGGCACTGAAGCTTTCTTT,CASSQEVQGTEAFF
TRBV27,-,-,TRBJ1-1,TGTGCCAGCAGTTTAACCAGGGGCACTGAAGCTTTCTTT,CASSLTRGTEAFF
TRBV7-2,-,-,TRBJ1-1,TGTGCCAGCAGCGTAGGGACTGGGACTGAAGCTTTCTTT,CASSVGTGTEAFF